This T cell receptor beta chain derives from a study of cytomegalovirus exposure and HLA in healthy donors. Each donor was healthy, and each was a bone marrow donor. Of note for this clone: What it recognizes is unknown. Other DNA sequences of this sample code for an identical CDR3.

Study conclusions and caveats: Earlier analysis found most TCR beta V segments productive about 87% or about 30% of the time.

With 5 bases removed from V and 5 bases from J, the gap between germline ends came to 6 bases. The germline CDR1 and CDR2 sequences are LNHDA and SQIVND (reference sequence). This CDR3 is built from 11 residues. The primer mix had 60 Vbeta and 13 Jbeta primers. The data were produced by immunoSEQ multiplex PCR, yet TCRdb's version contains in-frame clones alone and is incomplete. This sample has around 110,000 clones, with around 61% found just once. The genes are TRBV19 and TRBJ2-5; D gene unclear. Sequenced input: PBMCs. The origin of this receptor is a woman aged 25-40 years in good health and CMV-seronegative. The CDR3 is CASSSGETQYF. The CDR3 DNA follows: TGTGCCAGTAGTTCGGGTGAGACCCAGTACTTC.